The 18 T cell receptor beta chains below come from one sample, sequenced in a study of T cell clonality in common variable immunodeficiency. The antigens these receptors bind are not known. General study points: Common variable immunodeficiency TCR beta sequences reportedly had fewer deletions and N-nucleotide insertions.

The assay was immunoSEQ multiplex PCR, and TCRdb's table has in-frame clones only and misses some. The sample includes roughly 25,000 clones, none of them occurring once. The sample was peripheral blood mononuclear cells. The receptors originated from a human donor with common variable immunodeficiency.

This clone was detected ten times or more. The CDR3 sequence: CASSYPDSVNTEAFF. Partial CDR3 DNA: TGTGCCAGCAGTTACCCCGACAGCGTGAACACTGAA. The J gene is TRBJ1-1, the V gene TRBV6-2 or TRBV6-3, with a tentative D call TRBD1 (5 bases). The read ends 3 residues early relative to the CDR3; the germline J gene fills the gap. The CDR3 spans 15 residues. Germline loops: CDR1 MNHEY, CDR2 SVGEGT. With 2 bases removed from V and 0 bases from J, the gap between germline ends came to 10 bases.

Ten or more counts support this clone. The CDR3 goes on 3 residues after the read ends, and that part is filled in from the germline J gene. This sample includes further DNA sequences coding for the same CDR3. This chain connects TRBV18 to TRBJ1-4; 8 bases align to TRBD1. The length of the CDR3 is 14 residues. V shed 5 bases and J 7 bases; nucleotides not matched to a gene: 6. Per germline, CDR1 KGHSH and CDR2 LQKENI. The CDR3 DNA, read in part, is TGTGCCAGCTCATGGACAGGGATGGGTGAAAAA. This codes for CASSWTGMGEK. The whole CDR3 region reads CASSWTGMGEKLFF.

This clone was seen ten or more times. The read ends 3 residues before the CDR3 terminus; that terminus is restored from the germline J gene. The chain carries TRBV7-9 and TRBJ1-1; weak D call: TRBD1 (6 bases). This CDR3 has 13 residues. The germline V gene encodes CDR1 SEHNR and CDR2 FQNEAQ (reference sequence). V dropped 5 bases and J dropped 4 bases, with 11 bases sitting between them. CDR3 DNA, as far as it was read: TGTGCCAGCAGCCCCCAGGGGAGCACTGAA. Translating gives CASSPQGSTE. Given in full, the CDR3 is CASSPQGSTEAFF.

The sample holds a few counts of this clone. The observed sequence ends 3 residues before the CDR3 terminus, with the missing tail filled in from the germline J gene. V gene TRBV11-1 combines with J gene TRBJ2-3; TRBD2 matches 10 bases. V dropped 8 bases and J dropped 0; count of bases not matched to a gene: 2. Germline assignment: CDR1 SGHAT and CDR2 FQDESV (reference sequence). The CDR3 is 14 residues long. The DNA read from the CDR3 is TGTGCCAGCCGGACTAGCGGCAGCACAGATACG. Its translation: CASRTSGSTDT. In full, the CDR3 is CASRTSGSTDTQYF. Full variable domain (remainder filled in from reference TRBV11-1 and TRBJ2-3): EAEVAQSPRYKITEKSQAVAFWCDPISGHATLYWYRQILGQGPELLVQFQDESVVDDSQLPKDRFSAERLKGVDSTLKIQPAELGDSAMYLCASRTSGSTDTQYFGPGTRLTVL.

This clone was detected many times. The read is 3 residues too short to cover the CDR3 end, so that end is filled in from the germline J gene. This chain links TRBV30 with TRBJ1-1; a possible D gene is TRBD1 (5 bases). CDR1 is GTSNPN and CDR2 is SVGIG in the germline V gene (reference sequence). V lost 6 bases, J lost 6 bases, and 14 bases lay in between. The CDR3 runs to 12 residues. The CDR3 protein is CACWGQSAEAFF. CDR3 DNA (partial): TGTGCCTGTTGGGGCCAATCAGCTGAA.

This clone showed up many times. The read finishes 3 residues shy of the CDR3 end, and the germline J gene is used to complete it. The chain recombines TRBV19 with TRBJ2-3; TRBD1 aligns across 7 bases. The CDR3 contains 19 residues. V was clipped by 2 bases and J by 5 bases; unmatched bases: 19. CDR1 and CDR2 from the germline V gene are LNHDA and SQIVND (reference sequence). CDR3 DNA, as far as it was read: TGTGCCAGTAGTATAAGGATTTCGGACAGGTTCGGACATCTAGATACG. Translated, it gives CASSIRISDRFGHLDT. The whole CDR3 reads CASSIRISDRFGHLDTQYF.

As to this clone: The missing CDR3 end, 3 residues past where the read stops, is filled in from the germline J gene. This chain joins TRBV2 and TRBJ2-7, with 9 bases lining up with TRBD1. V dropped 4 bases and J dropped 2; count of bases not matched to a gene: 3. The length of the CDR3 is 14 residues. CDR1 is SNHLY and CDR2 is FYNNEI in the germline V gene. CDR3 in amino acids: CASSVNRGPYEQYF. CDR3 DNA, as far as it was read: TGTGCCAGCAGTGTCAACAGGGGGCCCTACGAG.

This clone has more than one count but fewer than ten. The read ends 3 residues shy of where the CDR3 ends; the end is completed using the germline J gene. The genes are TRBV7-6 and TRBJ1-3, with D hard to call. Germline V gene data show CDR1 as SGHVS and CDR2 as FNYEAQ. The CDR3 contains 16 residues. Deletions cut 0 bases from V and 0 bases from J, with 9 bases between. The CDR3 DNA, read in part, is TGTGCCAGCAGCTTAGCGCGGGGAAGCTCTGGAAACACC. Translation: CASSLARGSSGNT. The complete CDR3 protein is CASSLARGSSGNTIYF.

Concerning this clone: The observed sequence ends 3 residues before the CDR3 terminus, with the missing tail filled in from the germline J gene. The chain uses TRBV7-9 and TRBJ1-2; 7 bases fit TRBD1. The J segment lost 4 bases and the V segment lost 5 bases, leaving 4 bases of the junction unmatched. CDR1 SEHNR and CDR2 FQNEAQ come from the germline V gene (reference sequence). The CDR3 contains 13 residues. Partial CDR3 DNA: TGTGCCAGCAGCCGTACAGGGGTCTATGGC. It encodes CASSRTGVYG. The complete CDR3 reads CASSRTGVYGYTF.

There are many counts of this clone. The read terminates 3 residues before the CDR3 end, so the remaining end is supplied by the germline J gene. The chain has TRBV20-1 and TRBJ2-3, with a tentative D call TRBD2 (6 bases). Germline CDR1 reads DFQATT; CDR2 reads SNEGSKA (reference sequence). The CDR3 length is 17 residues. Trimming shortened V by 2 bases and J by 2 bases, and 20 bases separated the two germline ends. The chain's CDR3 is CSARSEEPTGVTDTQYF. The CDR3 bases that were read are TGCAGTGCTAGAAGTGAGGAGCCAACGGGGGTCACAGATACG.

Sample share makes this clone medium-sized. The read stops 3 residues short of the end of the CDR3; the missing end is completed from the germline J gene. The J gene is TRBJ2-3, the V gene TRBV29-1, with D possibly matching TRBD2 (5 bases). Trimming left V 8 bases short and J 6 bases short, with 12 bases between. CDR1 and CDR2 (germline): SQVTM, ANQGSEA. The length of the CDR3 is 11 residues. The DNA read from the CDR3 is TGCAGCATGCGGCGGGCGGATACG. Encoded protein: CSMRRADT. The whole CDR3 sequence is CSMRRADTQYF.

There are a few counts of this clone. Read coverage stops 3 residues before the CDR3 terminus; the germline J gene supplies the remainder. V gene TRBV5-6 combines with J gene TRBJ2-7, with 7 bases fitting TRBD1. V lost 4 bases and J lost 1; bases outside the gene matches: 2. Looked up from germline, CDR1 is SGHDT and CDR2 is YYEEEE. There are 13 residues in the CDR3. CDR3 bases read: TGTGCCAGCAGCCGGGGACAGTCCTACGAG. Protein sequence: CASSRGQSYE. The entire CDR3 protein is CASSRGQSYEQYF.

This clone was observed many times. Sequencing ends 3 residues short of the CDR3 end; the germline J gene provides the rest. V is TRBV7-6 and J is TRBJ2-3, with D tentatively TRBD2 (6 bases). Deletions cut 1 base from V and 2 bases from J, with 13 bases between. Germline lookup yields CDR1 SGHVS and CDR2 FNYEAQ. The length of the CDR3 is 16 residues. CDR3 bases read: TGTGCCAGCAGCTTAGGTTGGGCACTAGCCACAGATACG. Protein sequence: CASSLGWALATDT. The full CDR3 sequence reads CASSLGWALATDTQYF. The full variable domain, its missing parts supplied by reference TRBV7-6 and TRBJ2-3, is GAGVSQSPRYKVTKRGQDVALRCDPISGHVSLYWYRQALGQGPEFLTYFNYEAQQDKSGLPNDRFSAERPEGSISTLTIQRTEQRDSAMYRCASSLGWALATDTQYFGPGTRLTVL.

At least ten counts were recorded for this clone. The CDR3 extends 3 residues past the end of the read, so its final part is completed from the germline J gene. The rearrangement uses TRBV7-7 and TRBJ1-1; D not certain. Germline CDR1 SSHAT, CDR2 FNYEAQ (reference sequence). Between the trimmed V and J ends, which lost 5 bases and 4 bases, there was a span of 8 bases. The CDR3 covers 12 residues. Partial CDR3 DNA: TGTGCCAGCAGCCCCCTCAGCACTGAA. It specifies CASSPLSTE. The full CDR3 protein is CASSPLSTEAFF.

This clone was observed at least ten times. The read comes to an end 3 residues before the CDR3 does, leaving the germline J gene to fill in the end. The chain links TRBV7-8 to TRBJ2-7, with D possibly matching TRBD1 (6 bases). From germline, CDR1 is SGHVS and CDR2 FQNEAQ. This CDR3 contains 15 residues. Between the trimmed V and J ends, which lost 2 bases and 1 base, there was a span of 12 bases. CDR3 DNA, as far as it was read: TGTGCCAGCAGCTTACTCCAGGGGCCATCCTACGAG. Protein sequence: CASSLLQGPSYE. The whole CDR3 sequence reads CASSLLQGPSYEQYF.

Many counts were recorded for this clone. CDR3 loop: CASISSNTEAFF. CDR3 bases read: TGTGCCAGCATTAGTTCGAACACTGAA. The chain uses TRBV28 and TRBJ1-1; no reliable D call. The CDR3 end is not reached by the read, which stops 3 residues before it; the germline J gene fills it in. The CDR3 contains 12 residues. The germline V gene has CDR1 MDHEN and CDR2 SYDVKM. Trimming stripped 7 bases from V and 1 base from J, with 7 bases between.

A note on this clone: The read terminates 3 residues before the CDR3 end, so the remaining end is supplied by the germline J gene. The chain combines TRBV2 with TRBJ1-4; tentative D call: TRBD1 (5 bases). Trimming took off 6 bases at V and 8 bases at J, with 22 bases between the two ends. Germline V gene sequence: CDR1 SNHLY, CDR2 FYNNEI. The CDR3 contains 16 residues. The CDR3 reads CASSEGAGVFKEKLFF. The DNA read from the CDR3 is TGTGCCAGCAGCGAGGGCGCGGGGGTCTTTAAGGAAAAA.

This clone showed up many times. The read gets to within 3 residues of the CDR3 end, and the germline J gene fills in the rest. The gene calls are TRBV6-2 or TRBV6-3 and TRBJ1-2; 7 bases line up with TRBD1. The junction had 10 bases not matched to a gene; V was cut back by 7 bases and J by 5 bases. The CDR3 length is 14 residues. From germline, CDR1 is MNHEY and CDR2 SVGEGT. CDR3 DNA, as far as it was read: TGTGCCAGCACCCCAATAAGACAGGGTTATGGC. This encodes CASTPIRQGYG. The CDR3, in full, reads CASTPIRQGYGYTF.